This TCR beta chain stems from a study of identical twins. Study results and caveats: Cord blood beta clonotypes present at high abundance carried fewer insertions; no such pattern appeared in memory repertoires. Findings depended on cross-sectional statistics rather than tracking the same donors.

This clonotype has a handful of counts. Its antigen remains unknown. Each cDNA held unique molecular identifiers, and template switching gave it a universal primer site. TCRdb redid the calling of the 5' RACE reads with MiXCR, one entry per CDR3 protein. Among about 500,000 distinct CDR3 sequences listed, 13% to 15% were seen once. Germline CDR1 is MNHEY and CDR2 is SVGEGT. The CDR3 is made up of 14 amino acids. Trimming cost V 4 bases and J 7 bases; bases outside gene matches: 7. All donors were healthy Caucasians. The sample was also linked to a second study, of yellow fever vaccine responses in identical twins.

The sequence was collected from a woman under 30 in good health. The specimen sequenced was CD4+ T cells sorted from blood. The rearrangement joins TRBV6-2 or TRBV6-3 to TRBJ2-7; 10 bases fit TRBD1. The CDR3 coding sequence is TGTGCCAGCAGTTTCGCCGGGACAGGGGTTGAGCAGTACTTC. Protein product: CASSFAGTGVEQYF.